A single sample is the source of the 31 T cell receptor beta chains below, sequenced in a study of human T cells and chemical hapten exposure. Time point: healthy volunteer bleed at 2 weeks. Unfractionated whole blood was the source of the extracted total RNA. TCRdb re-called the RACE reads through MiXCR, storing one row per CDR3 protein. The sample includes about 130,000 distinct CDR3 sequences, approximately 9.5% seen only once; the top ten take 1.5% to 2%. The source material was whole blood. The receptors were sampled from a male donor in good health. Some clones in this sample may be carry-over from other donors' samples.

V and J are TRBV4-2 and TRBJ2-2; TRBD2 aligns across 8 bases. The CDR3 has 18 residues. Germline V CDR1 and CDR2: LGHNA, YNFKEQ. V lost 1 base, J lost 2 bases, and 9 bases stayed unmatched. In nucleotides, the CDR3 is TGTGCCAGCAGCCAAGCAGGGTTAGGGACTAGAAACACCGGGGAGCTGTTTTTT. It codes for CASSQAGLGTRNTGELFF.

This chain connects TRBV15 to TRBJ2-7, with a possible D match to TRBD2 (6 bases). V shed 2 bases and J shed 4 bases, with 12 bases lying between them. Germline loops: CDR1 LNHNV, CDR2 YYDKDF (reference sequence). The CDR3 is 14 residues long. The CDR3 here is CATSRPGRLYEQYF. In DNA, the CDR3 is TGTGCCACCAGCAGACCCGGGAGATTGTACGAGCAGTACTTC.

This clonotype has just a few counts. The gene calls are TRBV7-6 and TRBJ2-7; the D gene is possibly TRBD2 (6 bases). Germline CDR1 is SGHVS and CDR2 is FNYEAQ. The germline V and J ends were trimmed by 1 base and 7 bases, with 17 bases remaining between them. CDR3 length equals 15 residues. CDR3 amino acids: CASSLVSGGPGEQYF. In DNA form, the CDR3 reads TGTGCCAGCAGCTTAGTTAGCGGCGGACCGGGGGAGCAGTACTTC.

V gene TRBV6-2 or TRBV6-3 combines with J gene TRBJ2-3; D ambiguous. CDR3 length equals 13 residues. Trimming left V 3 bases short and J 0 bases short, with 4 bases between. CDR1 and CDR2 from the germline V gene are MNHEY and SVGEGT. The CDR3: CASSYGSTDTQYF. CDR3 nucleotides: TGTGCCAGCAGTTATGGGAGCACAGATACGCAGTATTTT.

The chain carries TRBV12-3 or TRBV12-4 and TRBJ2-5; 7 bases match TRBD1. The V and J ends lost 7 bases and 9 bases, in that order; junction bases with no gene match: 26. This CDR3 has 18 amino acids. The CDR3 DNA reads as TGTGCCAGCAACCCTTTTCCGACAGGGCCCTCCCAGGCAGGGCCCCAGTACTTC. The encoded protein is CASNPFPTGPSQAGPQYF.

The genes are TRBV19 and TRBJ1-2; maybe TRBD1 (5 bases). CDR1 and CDR2 (germline): LNHDA, SQIVND (reference sequence). The CDR3 loop spans 14 amino acids. V lost 0 bases and J lost 7, with 12 bases in between. The CDR3 reads CASSIERGRIGYTF. The CDR3 nucleotides read TGTGCCAGTAGTATAGAAAGGGGCCGGATTGGCTACACCTTC. Supplemented by reference TRBV19 and TRBJ1-2, the full variable domain reads DGGITQSPKYLFRKEGQNVTLSCEQNLNHDAMYWYRQDPGQGLRLIYYSQIVNDFQKGDIAEGYSVSREKKESFPLTVTSAQKNPTAFYLCASSIERGRIGYTFGSGTRLTVV.

V usage is TRBV29-1 and J usage is TRBJ2-7, with 11 positions matching TRBD2. CDR3 size: 13 residues. Germline V gene data show CDR1 as SQVTM and CDR2 as ANQGSEA. The CDR3 DNA reads TGCAGTGTTACTAGCGGGAGTTCCTACGAGCAGTACTTC. As protein: CSVTSGSSYEQYF.

This clonotype was recorded many times. V usage is TRBV7-2 and J usage is TRBJ2-6; 10 bases fit TRBD2. Germline CDR1 reads SGHTA; CDR2 reads FQGNSA. V shed 2 bases, J shed 2 bases, and the junction held 9 bases outside the gene matches. This CDR3 is built from 19 residues. The CDR3 coding sequence is TGTGCCAGCAGCTTAAGGAGAGCGGGGGGGAATCCTGGGGCCAACGTCCTGACTTTC. It codes for CASSLRRAGGNPGANVLTF.

The rearrangement uses TRBV9 and TRBJ2-7, with TRBD2 matching over 8 bases. The J segment lost 3 bases and the V segment lost 2 bases, leaving 4 bases of the junction unmatched. This CDR3 comprises 14 residues. The germline V gene encodes CDR1 SGDLS and CDR2 YYNGEE. The DNA for the CDR3 is TGTGCCAGCAGCGTTAGCGGGGAGAACTACGAGCAGTACTTC. Residues: CASSVSGENYEQYF.

This clonotype appeared a few times. The chain is built from TRBV20-1 and TRBJ2-3, with D maybe TRBD1 (5 bases). Trimming removed 2 bases at V and 4 bases at J, with 19 bases between. Germline values: CDR1 DFQATT, CDR2 SNEGSKA (reference sequence). This CDR3 is built from 16 residues. The CDR3 DNA follows: TGCAGTGCTAGACCCCTCCCGGACACGGAACCAGATACGCAGTATTTT. It codes for CSARPLPDTEPDTQYF.

This clonotype has ten or more counts. This chain links TRBV6-5 with TRBJ1-1; 8 bases map to TRBD1. The CDR3 extends over 15 amino acids. Germline CDR1 MNHEY, CDR2 SVGAGI. V dropped 3 bases and J dropped 1; count of bases not matched to a gene: 4. CDR3 coding DNA: TGTGCCAGCAGTTATTGGCAGGGGGCGAACACTGAAGCTTTCTTT. It encodes CASSYWQGANTEAFF.

This clonotype was observed a few times. The gene calls are TRBV7-6 and TRBJ2-7, with D maybe TRBD2 (5 bases). Germline CDR1 reads SGHVS; CDR2 reads FNYEAQ. This CDR3 region has 11 residues. Trimming took off 5 bases at V and 5 bases at J, with 7 bases between the two ends. The CDR3 reads CASSRENEQYF. The DNA of the CDR3 is TGTGCCAGCAGCCGGGAAAACGAGCAGTACTTC.

Only a few counts were recorded for this clonotype. The chain carries TRBV27 and TRBJ2-7; no clear D gene. The CDR3 loop spans 13 amino acids. Germline loops: CDR1 MNHEY, CDR2 SMNVEV (reference sequence). Trimming removed 3 bases at V and 1 base at J, with 7 bases between. In DNA form, the CDR3 reads TGTGCCAGCAGTTTTCGGCAGTCCTACGAGCAGTACTTC. This encodes CASSFRQSYEQYF.

This chain uses TRBV7-2 with TRBJ1-2, with D hard to call. Trimming removed 2 bases from V and 2 bases from J, with 9 bases in between. The CDR3 is made up of 14 amino acids. Germline-derived CDR1 and CDR2 are SGHTA and FQGNSA. The chain's CDR3 is CASSLSESNYGYTF. For the CDR3, the DNA is TGTGCCAGCAGCTTATCAGAATCCAACTATGGCTACACCTTC.

This chain links TRBV6-5 with TRBJ2-7; the match to TRBD1 covers 8 bases. J was trimmed by 12 bases and V by 0 bases; bases with no gene match: 13. The CDR3 has 15 residues. Germline CDR1 and CDR2: MNHEY and SVGAGI. This chain's CDR3 is CASSYSDRGTVWLYF. For the CDR3, the DNA is TGTGCCAGCAGTTACTCCGACAGGGGAACGGTCTGGCTGTACTTC.

Details on this clonotype: A much more abundant neighbour one base away suggests this may be a read error. Lacking the conserved final phenylalanine or tryptophan, this CDR3 likely reflects a read error. The J gene is TRBJ2-2, the V gene TRBV6-5; 11 bases fit TRBD1. Germline values: CDR1 MNHEY, CDR2 SVGAGI. The CDR3 is 16 amino acids. The trim removed 6 bases at V and 6 bases at J, leaving 9 bases unmatched. The CDR3 DNA sequence: TGTGCCAGCAGCCCAGAGGACAGGGGGCATTCCGGGGAGCTGTTTTCT. Its protein product is CASSPEDRGHSGELFS.

This chain links TRBV5-1 with TRBJ1-1; unclear D gene. Germline V CDR1 and CDR2: SGHRS, YFSETQ. This CDR3 is built from 16 residues. V was shortened by 0 bases and J by 3 bases, with 15 bases between the two germline ends. The CDR3 region is CASSLGIRRVDTEAFF. The CDR3 nucleotides read TGCGCCAGCAGCTTGGGCATACGCAGAGTCGACACTGAAGCTTTCTTT.

This clonotype was recorded at least ten times. The rearrangement joins TRBV7-2 to TRBJ2-7; tentatively, D is TRBD1 (6 bases). This CDR3 is built from 16 residues. The germline CDR1 and CDR2 sequences are SGHTA and FQGNSA. Trimming shortened V by 5 bases and J by 2 bases, and 19 bases separated the two germline ends. For the CDR3, the DNA is TGTGCCAGCAGCGGGGGCTCAGGCAGGGGAACCTACGAGCAGTACTTC. This codes for CASSGGSGRGTYEQYF.

Only a few counts were recorded for this clonotype. The V gene is TRBV10-3, the J gene TRBJ2-5; D call uncertain. The CDR3 consists of 13 residues. The germline V and J ends were trimmed by 4 bases and 0 bases, with 6 bases remaining between them. From germline, CDR1 is ENHRY and CDR2 SYGVKD. The CDR3 coding sequence is TGTGCCATCAGTGTTTACGACCAAGAGACCCAGTACTTC. This encodes CAISVYDQETQYF.

This clonotype was observed a handful of times. V usage is TRBV7-6 and J usage is TRBJ2-1; 9 positions match TRBD2. CDR3 length: 17 residues. Germline V lookup: CDR1 SGHVS, CDR2 FNYEAQ. V dropped 2 bases and J dropped 7; count of bases not matched to a gene: 12. CDR3 in amino acids: CASSLTLAGPVGNEQFF. CDR3 bases: TGTGCCAGCAGCTTAACGCTAGCGGGACCAGTGGGAAATGAGCAGTTCTTC. Together with reference TRBV7-6 and TRBJ2-1, the CDR3 gives the full variable domain: GAGVSQSPRYKVTKRGQDVALRCDPISGHVSLYWYRQALGQGPEFLTYFNYEAQQDKSGLPNDRFSAERPEGSISTLTIQRTEQRDSAMYRCASSLTLAGPVGNEQFFGPGTRLTVL.

This clonotype was seen repeatedly, ten times or more. The rearrangement links TRBV12-5 to TRBJ2-1, with D hard to call. The V gene lost 6 bases and the J gene lost 8 bases, with 8 bases spanning the gap. Germline assignment: CDR1 LGHNT and CDR2 FRNRAP. The CDR3 runs 11 residues. The CDR3 sequence is CASGPIHEQFF. CDR3 bases: TGTGCTAGTGGACCGATACATGAGCAGTTCTTC.

With respect to this clonotype: This may come from a read error, since a much larger clone is one base off. The chain recombines TRBV6-6 with TRBJ1-5, with D unclear. Germline assignment: CDR1 MNHNY and CDR2 SVGAGI (reference sequence). The CDR3 sequence is 14 residues long. The chain's CDR3 is CVSVRDNSNQPQHF. DNA for the CDR3: TGTGTCAGCGTCCGGGATAACAGCAATCAGCCCCAGCATTTT.

Many counts were recorded for this clonotype. The chain links TRBV7-9 to TRBJ2-3; unclear D gene. The V gene's germline CDR1 is SEHNR and CDR2 FQNEAQ (reference sequence). The V end was cut by 1 base, the J end by 4 bases, with 6 bases between. The length of the CDR3 is 13 residues. The CDR3, as DNA: TGTGCCAGCAGCTTAGTCGGCTCAGATACGCAGTATTTT. This encodes CASSLVGSDTQYF.

The chain employs TRBV9 and TRBJ2-7; D uncertain. The length of the CDR3 is 13 residues. The ends were cut back, 0 bases at V and 2 bases at J, with 6 bases in the middle. Germline V lookup: CDR1 SGDLS, CDR2 YYNGEE. The DNA of the CDR3 is TGTGCCAGCAGCGTAGTTTTACCCTACGAGCAGTACTTC. It is translated as CASSVVLPYEQYF.

There are a few counts of this clonotype. The chain recombines TRBV9 with TRBJ2-4, with D perhaps matching TRBD1 (5 bases). The CDR3 is 14 amino acids. CDR1 is SGDLS and CDR2 is YYNGEE in the germline V gene. Trimming stripped 0 bases from V and 8 bases from J, with 12 bases between. The CDR3: CASSVGGNGDIQYF. In DNA form, the CDR3 reads TGTGCCAGCAGCGTAGGGGGCAACGGCGACATTCAGTACTTC.

The sample holds many counts of this clonotype. The chain couples TRBV6-5 to TRBJ1-1; 7 bases match TRBD1. The V segment lost 6 bases and the J segment 3 bases; nucleotides outside the gene matches: 7. Germline CDR1 MNHEY, CDR2 SVGAGI. This CDR3 comprises 14 residues. This CDR3 is CASSQQGRDTEAFF. CDR3 nucleotide sequence: TGTGCCAGCAGCCAACAGGGGCGAGACACTGAAGCTTTCTTT.

This clonotype was picked up a small number of times. The chain employs TRBV5-1 and TRBJ2-1, with 10 bases aligning to TRBD2. CDR1 SGHRS and CDR2 YFSETQ come from the germline V gene. The CDR3 contains 17 residues. The V and J ends lost 5 bases and 8 bases, in that order; junction bases with no gene match: 16. CDR3 sequence (DNA): TGCGCCAGCAGTCTGGAGAGGACTAGCGGTTACCTCCATGAGCAGTTCTTC. This translates into CASSLERTSGYLHEQFF. Complete variable domain (other parts from reference TRBV5-1 and TRBJ2-1): KAGVTQTPRYLIKTRGQQVTLSCSPISGHRSVSWYQQTPGQGLQFLFEYFSETQRNKGNFPGRFSGRQFSNSRSEMNVSTLELGDSALYLCASSLERTSGYLHEQFFGPGTRLTVL.

This clonotype occurred many times. This chain connects TRBV5-1 to TRBJ1-1; D not certain. The V gene's germline CDR1 is SGHRS and CDR2 YFSETQ. The CDR3 contains 15 residues. V was clipped by 0 bases and J by 0 bases, with 9 bases between them. The CDR3 here is CASSLVGTMNTEAFF. CDR3 coding DNA: TGCGCCAGCAGCTTGGTGGGAACCATGAACACTGAAGCTTTCTTT.

This clonotype has a count of ten or more. The rearrangement links TRBV6-6 to TRBJ2-3; 11 bases line up with TRBD2. The CDR3 consists of 16 residues. The trim removed 5 bases at V and 9 bases at J, leaving 13 bases unmatched. Germline assignment: CDR1 MNHNY and CDR2 SVGAGI (reference sequence). The CDR3 coding sequence is TGTGCCAGCAGTCAACCGGCTAGCGGGGGGCAGGGCACGCAGTATTTT. This gives the protein CASSQPASGGQGTQYF.

This clonotype was seen ten or more times. V usage is TRBV5-1 and J usage is TRBJ1-2, with TRBD1 identical over 8 bases. There are 13 residues in the CDR3. The V segment lost 4 bases and the J segment 3 bases; nucleotides outside the gene matches: 2. The germline gives CDR1 SGHRS, CDR2 YFSETQ. The CDR3 reads CASSTDRDYGYTF. The CDR3 nucleotides read TGCGCCAGCAGCACGGACAGGGACTATGGCTACACCTTC.

This clonotype was seen repeatedly, ten times or more. The CDR3 here is CASSRDLGNQPQHF. In nucleotides, the CDR3 is TGTGCCAGCAGCCGTGATTTGGGCAATCAGCCCCAGCATTTT. The chain carries TRBV7-2 and TRBJ1-5, with D uncertain. V lost 5 bases and J 2 bases, leaving 10 bases between the germline ends. Per germline, CDR1 SGHTA and CDR2 FQGNSA. CDR3 length: 14 amino acids.